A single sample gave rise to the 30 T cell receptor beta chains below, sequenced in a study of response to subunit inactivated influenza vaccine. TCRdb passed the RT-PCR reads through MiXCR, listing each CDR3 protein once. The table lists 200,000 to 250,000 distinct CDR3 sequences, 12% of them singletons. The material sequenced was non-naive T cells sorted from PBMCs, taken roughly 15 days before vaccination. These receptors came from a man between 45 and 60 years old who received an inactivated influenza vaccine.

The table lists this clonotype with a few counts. DNA of the CDR3: TGTGCCAGCAGTGACACAGGGGGCTCCTACAATGAGCAGTTCTTC. Encoded protein: CASSDTGGSYNEQFF. The genes are TRBV6-4 and TRBJ2-1, with TRBD1 matching 8 bases. Germline trimming cut 2 bases from V and 0 bases from J; bases unmatched to any gene: 0. In germline, CDR1 is MRHNA, CDR2 SNTAGT. This CDR3 spans 15 amino acids.

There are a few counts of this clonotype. The chain's CDR3 is CASTRQGMNTEAFF. The CDR3 region has the DNA TGTGCCAGCACCCGACAGGGGATGAACACTGAAGCTTTCTTT. The chain is built from TRBV6-1 and TRBJ1-1, with TRBD1 identical over 8 bases. The V segment lost 7 bases and the J segment 0 bases; nucleotides outside the gene matches: 4. The length of the CDR3 is 14 residues. Germline V gene lookup returns CDR1 MNHNS and CDR2 SASEGT.

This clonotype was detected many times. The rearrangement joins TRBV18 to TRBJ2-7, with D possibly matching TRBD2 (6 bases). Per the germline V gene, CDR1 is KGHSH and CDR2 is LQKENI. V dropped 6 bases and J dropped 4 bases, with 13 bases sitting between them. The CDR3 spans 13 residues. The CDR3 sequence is CASSRETTYEQYF. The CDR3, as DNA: TGTGCCAGCTCTCGGGAGACTACGTACGAGCAGTACTTC.

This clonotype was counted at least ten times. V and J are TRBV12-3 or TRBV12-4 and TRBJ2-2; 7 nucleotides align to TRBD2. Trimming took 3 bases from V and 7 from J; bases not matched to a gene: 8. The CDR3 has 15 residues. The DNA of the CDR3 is TGTGCCAGCAGTTTTAAAGCGGGAAGGGGCGGGGAGCTGTTTTTT. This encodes CASSFKAGRGGELFF.

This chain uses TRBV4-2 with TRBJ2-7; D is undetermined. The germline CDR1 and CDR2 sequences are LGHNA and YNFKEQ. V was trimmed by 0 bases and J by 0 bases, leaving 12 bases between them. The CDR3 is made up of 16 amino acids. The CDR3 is CASSQDSAKSSYEQYF. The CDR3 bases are TGTGCCAGCAGCCAAGATTCCGCGAAAAGCTCCTACGAGCAGTACTTC.

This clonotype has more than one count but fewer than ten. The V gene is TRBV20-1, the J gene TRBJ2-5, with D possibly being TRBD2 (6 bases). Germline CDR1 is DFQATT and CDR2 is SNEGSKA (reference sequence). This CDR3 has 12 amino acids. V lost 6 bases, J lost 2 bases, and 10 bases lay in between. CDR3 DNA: TGCAGTGCATTCAGCGGGCAAGAGACCCAGTACTTC. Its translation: CSAFSGQETQYF.

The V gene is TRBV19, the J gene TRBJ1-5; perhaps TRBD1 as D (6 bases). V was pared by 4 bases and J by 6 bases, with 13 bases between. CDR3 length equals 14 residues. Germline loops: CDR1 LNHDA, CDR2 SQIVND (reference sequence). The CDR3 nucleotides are TGTGCCAGTAGTACAGGGGCGCGAGGTCAGCCCCAGCATTTT. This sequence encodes CASSTGARGQPQHF.

The CDR3 loop reads CASSLNPAGYEQYF. The CDR3 nucleotides read TGTGCCAGCAGTTTAAATCCAGCGGGATACGAGCAGTACTTC. This rearrangement joins TRBV12-3 or TRBV12-4 to TRBJ2-7; TRBD2 aligns across 7 bases. V lost 2 bases and J lost 4; bases outside the gene matches: 5. The CDR3 is made up of 14 amino acids.

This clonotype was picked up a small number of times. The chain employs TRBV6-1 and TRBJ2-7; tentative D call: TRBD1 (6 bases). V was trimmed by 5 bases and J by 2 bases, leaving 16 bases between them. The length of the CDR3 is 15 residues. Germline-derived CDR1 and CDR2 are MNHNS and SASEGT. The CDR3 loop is CASSSNQGNPYEQYF. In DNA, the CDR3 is TGTGCCAGCAGTAGTAATCAGGGGAACCCCTACGAGCAGTACTTC.

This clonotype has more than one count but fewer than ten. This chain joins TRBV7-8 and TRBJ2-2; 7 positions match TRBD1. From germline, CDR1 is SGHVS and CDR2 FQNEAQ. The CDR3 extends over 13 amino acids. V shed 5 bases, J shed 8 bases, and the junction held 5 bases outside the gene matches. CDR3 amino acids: CASSPRQGGELFF. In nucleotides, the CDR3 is TGTGCCAGCAGCCCTAGACAGGGTGGGGAGCTGTTTTTT.

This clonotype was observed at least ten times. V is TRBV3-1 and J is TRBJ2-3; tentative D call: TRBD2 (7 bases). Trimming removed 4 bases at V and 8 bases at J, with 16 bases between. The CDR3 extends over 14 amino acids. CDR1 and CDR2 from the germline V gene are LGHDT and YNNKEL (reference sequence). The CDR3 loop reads CASSPLRGGGTQYF. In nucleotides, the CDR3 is TGTGCCAGCAGCCCGCTGAGGGGGGGCGGTACGCAGTATTTT.

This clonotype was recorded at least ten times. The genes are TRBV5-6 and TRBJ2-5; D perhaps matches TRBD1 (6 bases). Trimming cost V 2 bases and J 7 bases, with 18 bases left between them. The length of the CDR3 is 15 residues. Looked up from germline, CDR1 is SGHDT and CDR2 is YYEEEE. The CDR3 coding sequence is TGTGCCAGCAGCTTAGGGGGTTCTCTCGAAGCGACCCAGTACTTC. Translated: CASSLGGSLEATQYF. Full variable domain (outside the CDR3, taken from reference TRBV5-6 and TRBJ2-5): DAGVTQSPTHLIKTRGQQVTLRCSPKSGHDTVSWYQQALGQGPQFIFQYYEEEERQRGNFPDRFSGHQFPNYSSELNVNALLLGDSALYLCASSLGGSLEATQYFGPGTRLLVL.

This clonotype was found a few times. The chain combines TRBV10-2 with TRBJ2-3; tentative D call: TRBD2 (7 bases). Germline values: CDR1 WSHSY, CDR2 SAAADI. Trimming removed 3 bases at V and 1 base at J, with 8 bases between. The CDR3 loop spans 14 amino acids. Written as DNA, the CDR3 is TGCGCCAGCAGTGAAGGGGGGGGCACAGATACGCAGTATTTT. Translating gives CASSEGGGTDTQYF.

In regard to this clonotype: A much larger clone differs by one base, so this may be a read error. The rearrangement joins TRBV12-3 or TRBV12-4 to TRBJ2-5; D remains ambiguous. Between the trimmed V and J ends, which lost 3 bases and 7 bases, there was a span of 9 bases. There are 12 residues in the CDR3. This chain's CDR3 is CASSFSEGTQYF. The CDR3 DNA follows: TGTGCCAGCAGTTTTTCCGAAGGGACCCAGTACTTC.

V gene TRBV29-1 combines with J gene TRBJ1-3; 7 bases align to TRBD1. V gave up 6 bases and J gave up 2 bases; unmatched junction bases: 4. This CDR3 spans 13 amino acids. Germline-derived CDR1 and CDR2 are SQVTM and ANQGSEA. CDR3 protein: CSVGTEAGNTIYF. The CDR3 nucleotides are TGCAGCGTCGGGACAGAGGCTGGAAACACCATATATTTT.

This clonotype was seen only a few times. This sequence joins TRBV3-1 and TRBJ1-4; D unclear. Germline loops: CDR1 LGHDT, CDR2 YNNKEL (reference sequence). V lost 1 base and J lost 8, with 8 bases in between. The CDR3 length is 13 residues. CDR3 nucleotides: TGTGCCAGCAGCCAAGTACTTGCCGAAAAACTGTTTTTT. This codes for CASSQVLAEKLFF.

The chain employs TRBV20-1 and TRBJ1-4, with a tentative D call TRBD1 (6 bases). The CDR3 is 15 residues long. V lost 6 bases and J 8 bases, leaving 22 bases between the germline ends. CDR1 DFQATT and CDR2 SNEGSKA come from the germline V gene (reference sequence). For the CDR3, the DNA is TGCAGTGCAACCCTCAGGGGCCTCCGACCCGAAAAACTGTTTTTT. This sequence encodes CSATLRGLRPEKLFF.

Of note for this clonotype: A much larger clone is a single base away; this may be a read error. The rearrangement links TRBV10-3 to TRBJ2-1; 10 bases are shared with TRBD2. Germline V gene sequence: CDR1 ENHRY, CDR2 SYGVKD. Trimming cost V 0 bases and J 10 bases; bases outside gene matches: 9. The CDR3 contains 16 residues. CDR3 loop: CAISESGSGGSKEQFF. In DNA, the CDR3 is TGTGCCATCAGTGAGTCGGGTAGCGGGGGGTCGAAAGAGCAGTTCTTC.

The CDR3, as DNA: TGCAGTGCTAGAGGTGGAGGGTATGGAAATGAGCAGTTCTTC. Amino acid sequence: CSARGGGYGNEQFF. The chain has TRBV20-1 and TRBJ2-1, with D possibly matching TRBD2 (6 bases). V was cut by 1 base and J by 7 bases, with 14 bases left in between. The CDR3 is made up of 14 amino acids. The germline V gene encodes CDR1 DFQATT and CDR2 SNEGSKA (reference sequence).

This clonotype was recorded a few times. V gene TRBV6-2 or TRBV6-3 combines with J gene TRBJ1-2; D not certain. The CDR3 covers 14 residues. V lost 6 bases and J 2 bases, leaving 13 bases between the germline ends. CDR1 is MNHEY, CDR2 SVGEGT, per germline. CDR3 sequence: CASSRPDSNYGYTF. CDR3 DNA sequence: TGTGCCAGCAGCCGCCCGGACTCAAACTATGGCTACACCTTC.

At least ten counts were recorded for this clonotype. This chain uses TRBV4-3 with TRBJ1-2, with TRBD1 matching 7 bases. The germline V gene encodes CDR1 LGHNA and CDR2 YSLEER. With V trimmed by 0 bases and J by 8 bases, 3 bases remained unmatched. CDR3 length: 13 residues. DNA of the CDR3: TGCGCCAGCAGCCAAGACAGGGGGGGAGGCTACACCTTC. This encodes CASSQDRGGGYTF.

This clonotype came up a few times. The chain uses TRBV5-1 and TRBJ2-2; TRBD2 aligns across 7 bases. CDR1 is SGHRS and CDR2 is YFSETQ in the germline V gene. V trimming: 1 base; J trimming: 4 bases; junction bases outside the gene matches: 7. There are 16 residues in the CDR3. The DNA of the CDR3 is TGCGCCAGCAGCTTGCGGACTAGTCATTCCACCGGGGAGCTGTTTTTT. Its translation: CASSLRTSHSTGELFF. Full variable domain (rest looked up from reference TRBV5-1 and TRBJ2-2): KAGVTQTPRYLIKTRGQQVTLSCSPISGHRSVSWYQQTPGQGLQFLFEYFSETQRNKGNFPGRFSGRQFSNSRSEMNVSTLELGDSALYLCASSLRTSHSTGELFFGEGSRLTVL.

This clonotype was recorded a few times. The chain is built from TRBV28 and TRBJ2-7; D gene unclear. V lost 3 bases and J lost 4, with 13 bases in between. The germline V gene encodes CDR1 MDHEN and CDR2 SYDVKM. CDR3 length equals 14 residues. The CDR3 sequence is CASSLMAVVYEQYF. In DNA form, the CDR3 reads TGTGCCAGCAGTTTGATGGCGGTTGTGTACGAGCAGTACTTC.

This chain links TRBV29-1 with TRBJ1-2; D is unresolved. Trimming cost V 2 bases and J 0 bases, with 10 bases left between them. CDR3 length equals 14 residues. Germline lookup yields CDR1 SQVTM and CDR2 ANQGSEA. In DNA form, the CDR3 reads TGCAGCGTTGAATCGGTGCAGACTAACTATGGCTACACCTTC. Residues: CSVESVQTNYGYTF.

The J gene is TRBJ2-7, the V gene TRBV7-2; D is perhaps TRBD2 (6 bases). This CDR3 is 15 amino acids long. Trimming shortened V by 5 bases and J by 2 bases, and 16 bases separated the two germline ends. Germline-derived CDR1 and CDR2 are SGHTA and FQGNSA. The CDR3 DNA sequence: TGTGCCAGCAGCCGAGCAAGGCGGGACGCCTACGAGCAGTACTTC. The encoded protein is CASSRARRDAYEQYF. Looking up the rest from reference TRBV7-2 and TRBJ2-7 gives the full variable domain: GAGVSQSPSNKVTEKGKDVELRCDPISGHTALYWYRQSLGQGLEFLIYFQGNSAPDKSGLPSDRFSAERTGGSVSTLTIQRTQQEDSAVYLCASSRARRDAYEQYFGPGTRLTVT.

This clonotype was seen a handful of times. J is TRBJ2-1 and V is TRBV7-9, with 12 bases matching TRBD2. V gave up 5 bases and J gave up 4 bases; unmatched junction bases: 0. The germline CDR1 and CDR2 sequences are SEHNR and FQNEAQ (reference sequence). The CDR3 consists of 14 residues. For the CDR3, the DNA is TGTGCCAGCAGCACTAGCGGGAGGTACAATGAGCAGTTCTTC. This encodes CASSTSGRYNEQFF.

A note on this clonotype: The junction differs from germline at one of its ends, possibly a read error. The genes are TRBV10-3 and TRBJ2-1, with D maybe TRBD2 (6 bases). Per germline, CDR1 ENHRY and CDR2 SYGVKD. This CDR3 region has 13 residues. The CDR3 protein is CAIGRDFYNEQLF. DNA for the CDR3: TGTGCCATCGGCAGGGACTTCTACAATGAGCAGTTATTC.

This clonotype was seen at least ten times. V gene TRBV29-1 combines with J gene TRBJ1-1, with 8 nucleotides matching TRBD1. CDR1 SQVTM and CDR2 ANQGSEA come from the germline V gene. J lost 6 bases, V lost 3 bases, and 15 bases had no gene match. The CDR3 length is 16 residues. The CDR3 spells CSVDIQGAAFMPEAFF. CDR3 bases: TGCAGCGTTGATATCCAGGGGGCCGCATTTATGCCTGAAGCTTTCTTT.

This chain's CDR3 is CASSPPGVPYEQYF. Here the CDR3 DNA reads TGTGCCAGCTCACCACCGGGGGTTCCCTACGAGCAGTACTTC. The J gene is TRBJ2-7, the V gene TRBV18; D is tentatively TRBD1 or TRBD2 (5 bases each). V shed 0 bases and J shed 2 bases, with 8 bases lying between them. Germline V CDR1 and CDR2: KGHSH, LQKENI. The CDR3 has 14 amino acids.

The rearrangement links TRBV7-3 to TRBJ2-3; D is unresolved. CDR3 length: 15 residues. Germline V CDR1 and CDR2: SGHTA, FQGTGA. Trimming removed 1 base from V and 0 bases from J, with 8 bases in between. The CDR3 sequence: CASSLMAASTDTQYF. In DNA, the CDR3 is TGTGCCAGCAGCTTAATGGCGGCTAGCACAGATACGCAGTATTTT.